The 10 T cell receptor beta chains below all came from one sample that was sequenced in a study of patients and donors after allogeneic stem cell transplantation. MiXCR was run by TCRdb on the RT-PCR reads, yielding one entry per CDR3 protein. This sample has 70,000 to 100,000 distinct CDR3 sequences, with 5% found just once. Sequencing was performed on blood, either unsorted or a sorted T cell fraction (not recorded which). These receptor sequences come from a human donor who was either an allogeneic HSCT recipient or a stem cell or donor lymphocyte infusion donor (not recorded which). It is not recorded whose cells these are; they may come from a transplant donor.

The chain recombines TRBV9 with TRBJ2-2; 12 bases align to TRBD2. Germline CDR1 reads SGDLS; CDR2 reads YYNGEE. The trim removed 4 bases at V and 2 bases at J, leaving 9 bases unmatched. This CDR3 spans 18 amino acids. The CDR3 nucleotides read TGTGCCAGCAGCCCGCTGCGGGGACTAGCGGGTAACACCGGGGAGCTGTTTTTT. Amino acid sequence: CASSPLRGLAGNTGELFF.

The rearrangement joins TRBV6-5 to TRBJ2-5; D is uncertain. Germline V lookup: CDR1 MNHEY, CDR2 SVGAGI. The CDR3 spans 15 residues. Trimming removed 2 bases from V and 2 bases from J, with 12 bases in between. The CDR3 reads CASSYGSVPQETQYF. Written as DNA, the CDR3 is TGTGCCAGCAGTTACGGTTCAGTGCCGCAAGAGACCCAGTACTTC.

This clonotype was observed at least ten times. This sequence joins TRBV6-1 and TRBJ1-6, with 10 bases matching TRBD1. Trimming took 6 bases from V and 15 from J; bases not matched to a gene: 8. This CDR3 contains 13 residues. Germline-derived CDR1 and CDR2 are MNHNS and SASEGT. DNA for the CDR3: TGTGCCAGCAGCCCGGGACAGGGGATTCTCCTCCACTTT. This translates into CASSPGQGILLHF.

This clonotype appeared many times. V is TRBV11-2 and J is TRBJ1-1; D gene unclear. Germline V CDR1 and CDR2: SGHAT, FQNNGV. V dropped 5 bases and J dropped 1 base, with 11 bases sitting between them. CDR3 length: 14 amino acids. The CDR3 loop is CASSEVSANTEAFF. The CDR3 bases are TGTGCCAGCAGCGAGGTCTCGGCGAACACTGAAGCTTTCTTT.

This clonotype was detected only a few times. V is TRBV19 and J is TRBJ1-2; D ambiguous. The ends were cut back, 2 bases at V and 7 bases at J, with 17 bases in the middle. CDR3 length: 15 amino acids. From germline, CDR1 is LNHDA and CDR2 SQIVND (reference sequence). CDR3 sequence: CASSITRRPEIGYTF. DNA for the CDR3: TGTGCCAGTAGTATAACGAGAAGACCGGAGATTGGCTACACCTTC.

This chain joins TRBV29-1 and TRBJ2-3, with D perhaps TRBD2 (7 bases). The CDR3 loop spans 13 amino acids. V lost 2 bases and J lost 4, with 10 bases in between. From germline, CDR1 is SQVTM and CDR2 ANQGSEA. The CDR3 here is CSVERGGSDTQYF. CDR3 coding DNA: TGCAGCGTTGAAAGGGGGGGCTCAGATACGCAGTATTTT.

The CDR3 is CSARDPAGTSYNEQFF. CDR3 in DNA: TGCAGTGCTAGAGATCCAGCGGGGACCTCCTACAATGAGCAGTTCTTC. This chain joins TRBV20-1 and TRBJ2-1, with 7 bases fitting TRBD2. The CDR3 has 16 residues. V lost 0 bases, J lost 0 bases, and 5 bases stayed unmatched. Per the germline V gene, CDR1 is DFQATT and CDR2 is SNEGSKA (reference sequence).

This clonotype came up many times. The chain employs TRBV20-1 and TRBJ2-5; 12 bases line up with TRBD2. V shed 6 bases and J 3 bases; nucleotides not matched to a gene: 5. CDR1 is DFQATT, CDR2 SNEGSKA, per germline (reference sequence). The CDR3 consists of 14 residues. The DNA of the CDR3 is TGCAGTGCCCCGGGACTAGCGGGCGAAGAGACCCAGTACTTC. It encodes CSAPGLAGEETQYF.

This clonotype was recorded at least ten times. This chain uses TRBV11-2 with TRBJ2-7, with TRBD1 identical over 8 bases. J lost 6 bases, V lost 6 bases, and 10 bases had no gene match. Germline V lookup: CDR1 SGHAT, CDR2 FQNNGV. CDR3 length: 14 amino acids. The chain's CDR3 is CASRENQDRAEQYF. CDR3 sequence (DNA): TGTGCCAGCAGGGAAAATCAGGACAGGGCCGAGCAGTACTTC.

This clonotype was seen a handful of times. The V gene is TRBV18, the J gene TRBJ2-3; TRBD2 matches 12 bases. J lost 3 bases, V lost 3 bases, and 4 bases had no gene match. This CDR3 comprises 16 residues. Germline CDR1 is KGHSH and CDR2 is LQKENI. CDR3 amino acids: CASSPGTSGYTDTQYF. The CDR3 bases are TGTGCCAGCTCACCGGGGACTAGCGGGTATACAGATACGCAGTATTTT.